A selection of T cell receptor beta chains follows, all from one sample in a study of identical twins. TCRdb recomputed calls from the 5' RACE reads with MiXCR, one row per CDR3 protein. The sample carries some 600,000 distinct CDR3 sequences, roughly 6.6% recorded once. The same sample was also studied in work on yellow fever vaccine responses in identical twins.

The sample was PBMCs. Source of these receptors: a woman aged 18-29 years in good health. CDR3s include the opening cysteine and the closing phenylalanine or tryptophan. A D gene is named only where the DNA matches it firmly. Clone size, where shown, is once, few, many, or a class for clones that have expanded.

V	size	D	J	CDR3	DNA
TRBV4-1	many	.	TRBJ2-5	CASSQGSETQYF	TGCGCCAGCAGCCAGGGCTCAGAGACCCAGTACTTC
TRBV4-1	few	.	TRBJ2-2	CASSQDQGLAGELFF	TGCGCCAGCAGCCAAGATCAGGGTTTGGCCGGGGAGCTGTTTTTT
TRBV20-1	.	TRBD1	TRBJ2-5	CSAPAQRGRETQYF	TGCAGTGCCCCGGCCCAGAGGGGGCGAGAGACCCAGTACTTC
TRBV20-1	few	TRBD2	TRBJ2-1	CSARDLAGAYNEQFF	TGCAGTGCTAGAGATCTAGCGGGGGCCTACAATGAGCAGTTCTTC
TRBV29-1	.	.	TRBJ2-5	CSVGPRLDEETQYF	TGCAGCGTTGGCCCCAGACTAGACGAAGAGACCCAGTACTTC
TRBV11-2	.	.	TRBJ2-1	CASRRERALNEQFF	TGTGCCAGCAGGCGAGAAAGGGCCCTCAATGAGCAGTTCTTC
TRBV2	.	TRBD2	TRBJ2-3	CASSEDLIAGVLDTQYF	TGTGCCAGCAGTGAAGACCTGATAGCGGGAGTCTTAGATACGCAGTATTTT
TRBV7-8	many	.	TRBJ2-1	CASSLAASSSYNEQFF	TGTGCCAGCAGCTTAGCTGCTTCTAGCTCCTACAATGAGCAGTTCTTC
TRBV12-3/TRBV12-4	many	TRBD1	TRBJ1-5	CASSFSGQRNQPQHF	TGTGCCAGCAGTTTCTCGGGACAGCGCAATCAGCCCCAGCATTTT
TRBV7-2	many	.	TRBJ1-2	CASSLAPTGYGYTF	TGTGCCAGCAGCTTAGCGCCAACAGGCTATGGCTACACCTTC
TRBV5-1	.	.	TRBJ1-4	CASSFLGASNEKLFF	TGCGCCAGCAGCTTCCTAGGGGCCAGTAATGAAAAACTGTTTTTT
TRBV10-3	many	TRBD1	TRBJ2-5	CAIRRGSDRGETQYF	TGTGCCATCAGAAGGGGATCAGACAGGGGGGAGACCCAGTACTTC
TRBV6-6	.	.	TRBJ1-5	CASSWGGQPQHF	TGTGCCAGCAGTTGGGGGGGTCAGCCCCAGCATTTT
TRBV5-1	few	.	TRBJ1-2	CASSLCCGQAYGYTF	TGCGCCAGCAGCTTGTGCTGTGGGCAGGCCTATGGCTACACCTTC
TRBV6-4	.	.	TRBJ1-6	CASSQWRGRNSPLHF	TGTGCCAGCAGCCAGTGGAGGGGTCGGAATTCACCCCTCCACTTT
TRBV2	few	TRBD1	TRBJ2-7	CASSRDRNYEQYF	TGTGCCAGCAGTAGGGACAGGAATTACGAGCAGTACTTC
TRBV6-1	.	TRBD2	TRBJ2-1	CASTKRMSGGRGEQFF	TGTGCCAGCACCAAGAGAATGAGCGGGGGACGTGGTGAGCAGTTCTTC
TRBV19	.	TRBD1	TRBJ1-5	CASSTGQGANQPQHF	TGTGCCAGTAGTACGGGACAGGGGGCGAATCAGCCCCAGCATTTT
TRBV4-1	few	TRBD2	TRBJ2-1	CASSHQSGSNEQFF	TGCGCCAGCAGCCACCAAAGCGGGAGTAATGAGCAGTTCTTC
TRBV28	few	.	TRBJ1-2	CASSLPDGKRYGYTF	TGTGCCAGCAGTTTACCCGACGGGAAACGGTATGGCTACACCTTC